This is a list of T cell receptor beta chains from one sample in a study of cytomegalovirus exposure and HLA in healthy donors. Assay: immunoSEQ multiplex PCR; the TCRdb copy retains only in-frame clones and omits some. Of over 80,000 clones in the sample, under 90% are singletons; the top ten hold approximately 3.9%. Sequencing used PBMCs. Receptor source: a man aged 50 to 60 in good health and CMV-seronegative. The CDR3 runs from the conserved cysteine through the conserved F or W. Each record gives: clone size, V gene, J gene, D gene, CDR3 protein. D genes are given only for firm matches. Some rows have no size entry. The others give once, few or many, or a class for an expanded clone.

clone_size: .
v_call: TRBV27
j_call: TRBJ1-2
d_call: TRBD1
cdr3_aa: CASHDRGGYTF

clone_size: .
v_call: TRBV28
j_call: TRBJ1-5
d_call: TRBD1
cdr3_aa: CASSLGTGDDQPQHF

clone_size: .
v_call: TRBV5-1
j_call: TRBJ1-1
d_call: .
cdr3_aa: CASSLARGRAVNTEAFF

clone_size: .
v_call: TRBV5-5
j_call: TRBJ2-3
d_call: TRBD2
cdr3_aa: CASSSSTVRGDTQYF

clone_size: .
v_call: TRBV28
j_call: TRBJ1-1
d_call: TRBD1
cdr3_aa: CASSTTGGGGTEAFF

clone_size: .
v_call: TRBV9
j_call: TRBJ2-2
d_call: .
cdr3_aa: CASSVGGGFTGELFF

clone_size: .
v_call: TRBV27
j_call: TRBJ2-2
d_call: .
cdr3_aa: CASSPSWGENTGELFF

clone_size: .
v_call: TRBV23-1
j_call: TRBJ2-7
d_call: TRBD1
cdr3_aa: CASSHQIVDRGSYEQYF

clone_size: .
v_call: TRBV29-1
j_call: TRBJ2-7
d_call: TRBD1
cdr3_aa: CSVTGQAYEQYF

clone_size: .
v_call: TRBV2
j_call: TRBJ1-3
d_call: TRBD1
cdr3_aa: CASSLMGQGANTIYF

clone_size: .
v_call: TRBV4-3
j_call: TRBJ2-2
d_call: .
cdr3_aa: CASSQDWRTAGELFF

clone_size: .
v_call: TRBV6-1
j_call: TRBJ1-5
d_call: .
cdr3_aa: CASVSGELNQPQHF

clone_size: .
v_call: TRBV7-3
j_call: TRBJ2-3
d_call: TRBD2
cdr3_aa: CASSSGLAGGSSTDTQYF

clone_size: .
v_call: TRBV5-1
j_call: .
d_call: TRBD2
cdr3_aa: CASSLGGRDYEQYF

clone_size: .
v_call: TRBV19
j_call: TRBJ2-3
d_call: .
cdr3_aa: CASSIFGSSTDTQYF

clone_size: .
v_call: TRBV5-1
j_call: TRBJ2-5
d_call: TRBD2
cdr3_aa: CASSPLDGGETQYF

clone_size: .
v_call: TRBV27
j_call: TRBJ1-6
d_call: TRBD1
cdr3_aa: CASSQGTGNNSPLHF

clone_size: .
v_call: TRBV7-9
j_call: TRBJ2-5
d_call: .
cdr3_aa: CASSPSRETQYF

clone_size: .
v_call: TRBV19
j_call: TRBJ1-5
d_call: .
cdr3_aa: CASSISANQPQHF

clone_size: .
v_call: TRBV5-1
j_call: TRBJ1-5
d_call: TRBD1
cdr3_aa: CASSSTDRSPSNQPQHF

clone_size: once
v_call: TRBV10-3
j_call: TRBJ2-1
d_call: .
cdr3_aa: CAISEQAGSSYNEQFF

clone_size: .
v_call: TRBV2
j_call: .
d_call: TRBD1
cdr3_aa: CASSADRGFYEQYF

clone_size: once
v_call: TRBV28
j_call: TRBJ2-3
d_call: .
cdr3_aa: CASRAVDTQYF

clone_size: .
v_call: TRBV27
j_call: TRBJ1-4
d_call: TRBD1
cdr3_aa: CASSSRGGTGRAEKLFF

clone_size: .
v_call: TRBV19
j_call: TRBJ1-5
d_call: .
cdr3_aa: CASSITGTGGQPQHF

clone_size: .
v_call: TRBV5-1
j_call: TRBJ2-5
d_call: TRBD2
cdr3_aa: CASGREIGETQYF

clone_size: once
v_call: TRBV7-9
j_call: TRBJ2-3
d_call: .
cdr3_aa: CSSSQSGGGRTDTQYF

clone_size: many
v_call: TRBV27
j_call: TRBJ1-1
d_call: TRBD1
cdr3_aa: CASSPRTGWDTEAFF

clone_size: .
v_call: TRBV4-1
j_call: TRBJ1-4
d_call: .
cdr3_aa: CASSQTGGPNEKLFF

clone_size: .
v_call: TRBV30
j_call: TRBJ1-1
d_call: TRBD1
cdr3_aa: CAWSPLGQVTEAFF

clone_size: few
v_call: TRBV7-6
j_call: TRBJ1-6
d_call: .
cdr3_aa: CASSDPGGVSSPLHF